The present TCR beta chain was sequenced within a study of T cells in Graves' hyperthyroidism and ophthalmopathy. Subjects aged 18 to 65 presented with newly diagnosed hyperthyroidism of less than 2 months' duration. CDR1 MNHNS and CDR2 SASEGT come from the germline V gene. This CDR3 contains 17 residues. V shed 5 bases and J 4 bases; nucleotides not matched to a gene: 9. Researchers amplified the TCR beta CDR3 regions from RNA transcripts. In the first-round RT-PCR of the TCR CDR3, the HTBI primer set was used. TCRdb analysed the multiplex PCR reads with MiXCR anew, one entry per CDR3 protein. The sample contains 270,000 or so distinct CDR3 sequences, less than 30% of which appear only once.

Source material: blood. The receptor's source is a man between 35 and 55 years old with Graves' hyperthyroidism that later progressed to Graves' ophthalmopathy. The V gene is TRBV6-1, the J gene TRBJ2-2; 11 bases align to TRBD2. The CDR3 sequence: CASSITSGSQVTGELFF. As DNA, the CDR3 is TGTGCCAGCAGTATCACTAGCGGGAGTCAGGTCACCGGGGAGCTGTTTTTT.